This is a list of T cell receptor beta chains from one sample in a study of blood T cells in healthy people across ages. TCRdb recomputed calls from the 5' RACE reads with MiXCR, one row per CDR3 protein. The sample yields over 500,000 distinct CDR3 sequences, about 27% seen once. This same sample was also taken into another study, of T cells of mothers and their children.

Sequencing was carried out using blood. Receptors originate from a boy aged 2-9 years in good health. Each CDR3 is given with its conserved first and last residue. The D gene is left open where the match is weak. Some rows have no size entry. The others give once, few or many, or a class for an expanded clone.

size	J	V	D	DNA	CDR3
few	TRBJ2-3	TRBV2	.	TGTGCCAGCAGTCAGACTAGAAGTCCTGGCCTTTCTCGCACAGATACGCAGTATTTT	CASSQTRSPGLSRTDTQYF
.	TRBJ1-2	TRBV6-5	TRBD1	TGTGCCAGCAGTTACCATATTGGACAGGGGTCGGACTATGGCTACACCTTC	CASSYHIGQGSDYGYTF
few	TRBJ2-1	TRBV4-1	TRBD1	TGCGCCAGCAGCCGGGAGGGACAGGGATTCTTATACAATGAGCAGTTCTTC	CASSREGQGFLYNEQFF
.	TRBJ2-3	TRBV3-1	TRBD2	TGTGCCAGCAGCCGTACTAGCGGGGTCACAGATACGCAGTATTTT	CASSRTSGVTDTQYF
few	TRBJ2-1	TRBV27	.	TGTGCCAGCAGTTTAGTCGGACTCCCTCTGAATGAGCAGTTCTTC	CASSLVGLPLNEQFF
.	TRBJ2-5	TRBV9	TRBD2	TGTGCCAGCAGCGGCGGGACTAGCGGGGGGAAAGAGACCCAGTACTTC	CASSGGTSGGKETQYF
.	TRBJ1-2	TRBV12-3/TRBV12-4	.	TGTGCCAGCAGTTTGAGCGTAATATATGGCTACACCTTC	CASSLSVIYGYTF
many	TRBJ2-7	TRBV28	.	TGTGCCAGCAGTTCCTCCGGGACCTCTGGCGAGCAGTACTTC	CASSSSGTSGEQYF
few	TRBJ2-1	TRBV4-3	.	TGCGCCAGCAGCCAAGGTACCGGGTTGGGGCAGTTCTTC	CASSQGTGLGQFF
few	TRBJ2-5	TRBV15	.	TGTGCCACCAGCAGAGTACAGCCCCCCCAGACCCAGTACTTC	CATSRVQPPQTQYF
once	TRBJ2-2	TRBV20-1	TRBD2	TGCAGTGCTCGTGCTAGCGGGAGGGCCGGGGAGCTGTTTTTT	CSARASGRAGELFF
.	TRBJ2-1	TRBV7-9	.	TGTGCCAGTACCCTTGGGCACAATGAGCAGTTCTTC	CASTLGHNEQFF
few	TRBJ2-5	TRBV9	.	TGTGCCAGCAGCGTGGGACCAGCGGATCAAGAGACCCAGTACTTC	CASSVGPADQETQYF
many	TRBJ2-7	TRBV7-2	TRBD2	TGTGCCAGCAGCTTAGAGCTAGCGGGATTTGAGCAGTACTTC	CASSLELAGFEQYF
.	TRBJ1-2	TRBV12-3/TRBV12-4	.	TGTGCCAGCAGTTTAGAAGTCAGTTTGATGGGCTACACCTTC	CASSLEVSLMGYTF
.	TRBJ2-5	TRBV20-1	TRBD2	TGCAGTGCTAGGGAAGCGGGAGCCCAAGAGACCCAGTACTTC	CSAREAGAQETQYF
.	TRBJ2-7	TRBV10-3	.	TGTGCCATCAAACTTCAAGCCCAGGGACCTCTCTCCTACGAGCAGTACTTC	CAIKLQAQGPLSYEQYF
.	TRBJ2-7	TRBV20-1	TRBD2	TGCAGTGCTAGAAAAGCAACTAGCGGTCCCTACGAGCAGTACTTC	CSARKATSGPYEQYF
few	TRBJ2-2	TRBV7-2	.	TGTGCCAGCAGCCCTGTCCCCCAGGGGACCGGGGAGCTGTTTTTT	CASSPVPQGTGELFF
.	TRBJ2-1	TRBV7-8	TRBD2	TGTGCCAGCAGCTTAGCGGGACTAACCATCTACAATGAGCAGTTCTTC	CASSLAGLTIYNEQFF
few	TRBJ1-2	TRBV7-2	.	TGTGCCAGCAACTTTGACCCAGCTAACTATGGCTACACCTTC	CASNFDPANYGYTF
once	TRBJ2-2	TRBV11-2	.	TGTGCCAGCAGCTTAGTCGGGGGACCTCCCACCGGGGAGCTGTTTTTT	CASSLVGGPPTGELFF
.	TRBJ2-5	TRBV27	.	TGTGCCAGCAGTTTTCGAGCGCCTCAAGAGACCCGGTACTTC	CASSFRAPQETRYF
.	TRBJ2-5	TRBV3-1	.	TGTGCCAGCAGCCAAGTCCCAGAGACCCAGTACTTC	CASSQVPETQYF
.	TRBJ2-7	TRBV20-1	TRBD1	TGCAGTGCTAGTGACCGACAGGGAAGTTTTTACGAGCAGTACTTC	CSASDRQGSFYEQYF
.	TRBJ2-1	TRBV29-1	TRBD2	TGCAGCGTTGAAGATCTCAGCGGGAGGGCCCTCAATGAGCAGTTCTTC	CSVEDLSGRALNEQFF
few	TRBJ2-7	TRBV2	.	TGTGCCAGCATCTTGTACAGCAACTACGAGCAGTACTTC	CASILYSNYEQYF
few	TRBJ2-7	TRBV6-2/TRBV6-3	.	TGTGCCGGCAGTTCGGGGGTTCCCTACGAGCAGTACTTC	CAGSSGVPYEQYF
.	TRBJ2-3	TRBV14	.	TGTGCCAGCAGCCAAGATCAGCCAGATACGCAGTATTTT	CASSQDQPDTQYF
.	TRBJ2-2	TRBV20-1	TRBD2	TGCAGTGCTAGACCTTCGACTAGCGGAAACACCGGGGAGCTGTTTTTT	CSARPSTSGNTGELFF
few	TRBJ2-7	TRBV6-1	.	TGTGCCAGCAGGAGCGGCCGCGGGGTTCGAGCCTACGAGCAGTACTTC	CASRSGRGVRAYEQYF
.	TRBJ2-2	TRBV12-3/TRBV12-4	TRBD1	TGTGCCAGCAGTCCGATGGGACAGAGTATCACCGGGGAGCTGTTTTTT	CASSPMGQSITGELFF
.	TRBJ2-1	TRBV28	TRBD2	TGTGCCAGCAGTTTAGGGGGACTAGCGGAATACGGTGAGCAGTTCTTC	CASSLGGLAEYGEQFF
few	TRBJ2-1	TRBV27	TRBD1	TGTGCCAGCAGTTTAGAGACAGGGGGATACAATGAGCAGTTCTTC	CASSLETGGYNEQFF
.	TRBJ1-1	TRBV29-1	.	TGCAGCGTTGAAGAGACCGGGATGAACACTGAAGCTTTCTTT	CSVEETGMNTEAFF
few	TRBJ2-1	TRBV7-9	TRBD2	TGTGCCGGCACCAGCGGGAGGGCCCCCAATGAGCAGTTCTTC	CAGTSGRAPNEQFF